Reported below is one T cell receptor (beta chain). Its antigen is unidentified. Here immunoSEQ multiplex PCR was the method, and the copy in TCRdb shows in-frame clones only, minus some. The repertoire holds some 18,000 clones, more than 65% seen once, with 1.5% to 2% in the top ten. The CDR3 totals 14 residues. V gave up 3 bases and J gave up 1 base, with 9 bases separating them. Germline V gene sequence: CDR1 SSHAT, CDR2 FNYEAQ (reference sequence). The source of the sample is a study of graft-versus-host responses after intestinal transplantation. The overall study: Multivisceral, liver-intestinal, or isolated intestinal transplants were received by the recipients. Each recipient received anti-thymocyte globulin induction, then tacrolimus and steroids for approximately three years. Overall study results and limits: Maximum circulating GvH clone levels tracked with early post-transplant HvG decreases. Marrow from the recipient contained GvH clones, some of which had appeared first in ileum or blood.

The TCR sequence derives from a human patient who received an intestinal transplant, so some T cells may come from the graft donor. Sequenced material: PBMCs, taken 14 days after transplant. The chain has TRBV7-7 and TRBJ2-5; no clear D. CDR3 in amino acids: CASSFSRIQETQYF. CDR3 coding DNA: TGTGCCAGCAGCTTTTCGAGGATCCAAGAGACCCAGTACTTC.